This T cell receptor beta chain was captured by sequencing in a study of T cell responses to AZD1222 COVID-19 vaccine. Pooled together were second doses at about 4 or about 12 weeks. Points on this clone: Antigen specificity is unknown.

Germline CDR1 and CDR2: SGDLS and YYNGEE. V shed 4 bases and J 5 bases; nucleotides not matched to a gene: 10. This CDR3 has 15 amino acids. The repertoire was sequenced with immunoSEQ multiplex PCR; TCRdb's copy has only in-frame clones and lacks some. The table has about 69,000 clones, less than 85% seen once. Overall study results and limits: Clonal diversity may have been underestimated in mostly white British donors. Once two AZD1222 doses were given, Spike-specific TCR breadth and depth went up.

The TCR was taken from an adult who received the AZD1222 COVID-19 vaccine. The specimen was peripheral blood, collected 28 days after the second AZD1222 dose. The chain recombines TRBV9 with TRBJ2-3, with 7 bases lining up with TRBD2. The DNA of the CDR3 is TGTGCCAGCAGCAGCGGCGGGAGTTTAAAAGATACGCAGTATTTT. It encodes CASSSGGSLKDTQYF. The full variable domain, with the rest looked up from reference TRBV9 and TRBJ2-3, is DSGVTQTPKHLITATGQRVTLRCSPRSGDLSVYWYQQSLDQGLQFLIQYYNGEERAKGNILERFSAQQFPDLHSELNLSSLELGDSALYFCASSSGGSLKDTQYFGPGTRLTVL.